Listed here are 16 T cell receptor beta chains from one sample, sequenced in a study of cytomegalovirus exposure and HLA in healthy donors. Use of 60 Vbeta and 13 Jbeta primers characterized the PCR. Sequenced by immunoSEQ multiplex PCR; TCRdb stores in-frame clones only, minus some. The sample records 150,000 to 200,000 clones, around 83% being singletons. The source material was PBMCs. These TCRs come from a man between 18 and 29 years old in good health and CMV-seropositive.

This clone was recorded only once. The chain joins TRBV19 to TRBJ1-2, with D unclear. The CDR3 has 17 amino acids. Germline V gene sequence: CDR1 LNHDA, CDR2 SQIVND (reference sequence). Trimming pared 8 bases from V and 4 bases from J, leaving 26 bases between. The CDR3 coding sequence is TGTGCCAGTCTCGGCCGGGGATACGGGAAGGAGGGCTATGGCTACACCTTC. Translated: CASLGRGYGKEGYGYTF.

The chain links TRBV7-9 to TRBJ2-3; 7 bases fit TRBD2. CDR1 SEHNR and CDR2 FQNEAQ come from the germline V gene (reference sequence). The CDR3 loop spans 18 amino acids. Losses at the gene ends were 1 base for V and 2 bases for J; bases not matched to a gene: 12. DNA for the CDR3: TGTGCCAGCAGCTTAGGACCCTTTGCGGGGGTCTCCACAGATACGCAGTATTTT. Translation gives CASSLGPFAGVSTDTQYF. The full variable domain, completed using reference TRBV7-9 and TRBJ2-3, is DTGVSQNPRHKITKRGQNVTFRCDPISEHNRLYWYRQTLGQGPEFLTYFQNEAQLEKSRLLSDRFSAERPKGSFSTLEIQRTEQGDSAMYLCASSLGPFAGVSTDTQYFGPGTRLTVL.

The chain is built from TRBV11-2 and TRBJ1-1, with unresolved D. Trimming cost V 8 bases and J 5 bases, with 15 bases left between them. The CDR3 sequence is 13 residues long. Germline V CDR1 and CDR2: SGHAT, FQNNGV. In DNA form, the CDR3 reads TGTGCCAGCGGGATCGGGGAGACGACTGAAGCTTTCTTT. Amino acid sequence: CASGIGETTEAFF.

The chain carries TRBV30 and TRBJ1-1; weak D call: TRBD1 (6 bases). The CDR3 consists of 13 residues. Trimming shortened V by 0 bases and J by 11 bases, and 16 bases separated the two germline ends. Germline V lookup: CDR1 GTSNPN, CDR2 SVGIG (reference sequence). CDR3 coding DNA: TGTGCCTGGAGTGTACTGACCGGACAGCCCGCTTTCTTT. Amino acids: CAWSVLTGQPAFF. Full variable domain (rest looked up from reference TRBV30 and TRBJ1-1): SQTIHQWPATLVQPVGSPLSLECTVEGTSNPNLYWYRQAAGRGLQLLFYSVGIGQISSEVPQNLSASRPQDRQFILSSKKLLLSDSGFYLCAWSVLTGQPAFFGQGTRLTVV.

The rearrangement links TRBV4-1 to TRBJ1-5; 8 positions match TRBD1. This CDR3 is 17 amino acids long. The V segment lost 4 bases and the J segment 0 bases; nucleotides outside the gene matches: 8. Germline CDR1 and CDR2: MGHRA and YSYEKL. CDR3 loop: CASSLWTGSSSNQPQHF. The CDR3 DNA reads as TGCGCCAGCAGCCTTTGGACAGGGTCGTCTAGCAATCAGCCCCAGCATTTT.

V usage is TRBV4-3 and J usage is TRBJ2-1; possible D gene TRBD1, 6 bases. The CDR3 is 16 residues long. Per germline, CDR1 LGHNA and CDR2 YSLEER. Trimming cost V 0 bases and J 6 bases, with 15 bases left between them. This chain's CDR3 is CASSQDRIQGLNEQFF. Here the CDR3 DNA reads TGCGCCAGCAGCCAAGATAGGATACAGGGTCTCAATGAGCAGTTCTTC.

The rearrangement uses TRBV5-6 and TRBJ2-5, with TRBD2 matching over 9 bases. V shed 2 bases, J shed 3 bases, and the junction held 11 bases outside the gene matches. The CDR3 spans 17 residues. Germline assignment: CDR1 SGHDT and CDR2 YYEEEE. The chain's CDR3 is CASSFHPGLALEETQYF. In DNA form, the CDR3 reads TGTGCCAGCAGCTTTCATCCGGGACTAGCTCTAGAAGAGACCCAGTACTTC.

This chain links TRBV5-5 with TRBJ1-5; the D gene is possibly TRBD1 (6 bases). CDR1 and CDR2 (germline): SGHKS, YYEKEE (reference sequence). V was cut by 4 bases and J by 4 bases, with 12 bases left in between. The CDR3 is made up of 14 amino acids. The CDR3 DNA follows: TGTGCCAGCAGCCCGACAGGCGGAAATCAGCCCCAGCATTTT. It yields the protein CASSPTGGNQPQHF.

This sequence joins TRBV5-1 and TRBJ1-5, with D unclear. Per germline, CDR1 SGHRS and CDR2 YFSETQ. V lost 0 bases and J lost 4, with 11 bases in between. The CDR3 is made up of 15 amino acids. The CDR3 nucleotides are TGCGCCAGCAGCTTGGAGGCGGGTGCTAATCAGCCCCAGCATTTT. It codes for CASSLEAGANQPQHF.

The gene calls are TRBV4-2 and TRBJ2-3; D is undetermined. Trimming removed 1 base at V and 2 bases at J, with 4 bases between. CDR3 length: 13 amino acids. Germline CDR1 LGHNA, CDR2 YNFKEQ. The CDR3 protein is CASSQASTDTQYF. CDR3 nucleotide sequence: TGTGCCAGCAGCCAAGCGTCCACAGATACGCAGTATTTT.

This clone was found once. This rearrangement joins TRBV18 to TRBJ1-2; TRBD1 matches 11 bases. Germline V gene sequence: CDR1 KGHSH, CDR2 LQKENI. The ends lost 3 bases at V and 4 bases at J; junction bases unmatched: 13. The CDR3 runs 18 residues. CDR3 amino acids: CASSPNAGTGGIGYGYTF. CDR3 bases: TGTGCCAGCTCACCTAACGCCGGGACAGGGGGAATCGGCTATGGCTACACCTTC.

The chain employs TRBV7-8 and TRBJ2-5; D is unresolved. The DNA end favors TRBJ2-7, so the J call may be wrong. The germline V gene has CDR1 SGHVS and CDR2 FQNEAQ. The CDR3 has 13 residues. The CDR3 DNA sequence: TGTGCCAGCAGCTTCCGGTCTCCCTACGAGCAGTACTTC. It encodes CASSFRSPYEQYF.

The rearrangement links TRBV5-5 to TRBJ1-1, with no clear D. Trimming took 0 bases from V and 2 from J, leaving 5 bases between them. Germline V gene data show CDR1 as SGHKS and CDR2 as YYEKEE (reference sequence). This CDR3 is 13 amino acids long. This CDR3 reads CASSLDTNTEAFF. CDR3 DNA sequence: TGTGCCAGCAGCTTGGACACCAACACTGAAGCTTTCTTT. Based on the CDR3 plus reference TRBV5-5 and TRBJ1-1, the full variable domain is DAGVTQSPTHLIKTRGQQVTLRCSPISGHKSVSWYQQVLGQGPQFIFQYYEKEERGRGNFPDRFSARQFPNYSSELNVNALLLGDSALYLCASSLDTNTEAFFGQGTRLTVV.

CDR3 in amino acids: CASEGRYTEAFF. The CDR3 nucleotides are TGTGCCAGCGAAGGGAGGTACACTGAAGCTTTCTTT. The V and J genes are TRBV6-1 and TRBJ1-1; D gene uncertain. V lost 8 bases to trimming and J lost 3 bases, with 10 bases between them. Germline-derived CDR1 and CDR2 are MNHNS and SASEGT. The length of the CDR3 is 12 residues.

The chain is built from TRBV29-1 and TRBJ2-1; D is possibly TRBD1 (5 bases). The CDR3 has 13 amino acids. Germline-derived CDR1 and CDR2 are SQVTM and ANQGSEA. V lost 5 bases, J lost 10 bases, and 18 bases lay in between. In DNA, the CDR3 is TGCAGCGTTCCCGGACAAACTAACAGGGAGCAGTTCTTC. This codes for CSVPGQTNREQFF.

The chain uses TRBV27 and TRBJ1-2; 7 bases match TRBD1. J lost 4 bases, V lost 4 bases, and 6 bases had no gene match. This CDR3 comprises 14 residues. Germline loops: CDR1 MNHEY, CDR2 SMNVEV (reference sequence). The CDR3 sequence is CASSSRQGSYGYTF. In DNA, the CDR3 is TGTGCCAGCAGTTCAAGACAGGGTAGCTATGGCTACACCTTC.